The 3 T cell receptor beta chains presented below share a single source sample, sequenced in a study of lymphopenia after photon versus proton radiotherapy. Assay: immunoSEQ multiplex PCR; the TCRdb copy retains only in-frame clones and omits some. The repertoire includes 25,000 to 35,000 clones, approximately 87% of them detected once, and 47% sits in the top ten. Specimen: peripheral blood, collected from a patient treated with proton-based radiotherapy. Every receptor here comes from a woman aged 60 to 75 with cholangiocarcinoma. Some clones in this sample may be carry-over from other donors' samples.

This rearrangement joins TRBV11-2 to TRBJ1-1, with 7 bases identical to TRBD1. Trimming took 1 base from V and 5 from J; bases not matched to a gene: 13. This CDR3 region has 17 residues. In germline, CDR1 is SGHAT, CDR2 FQNNGV. The CDR3 region is CASSLGLSDSQGTEAFF. The CDR3 region has the DNA TGTGCCAGCAGCTTAGGGCTGTCGGACTCACAGGGGACTGAAGCTTTCTTT.

The chain recombines TRBV6-1 with TRBJ2-1, with TRBD2 identical over 11 bases. With V trimmed by 11 bases and J by 7 bases, 13 bases remained unmatched. Germline lookup yields CDR1 MNHNS and CDR2 SASEGT. The CDR3 is 15 residues long. CDR3 bases: TGTGCCTCGTCCCCCACTAGCGGGAGAGAAAATGAGCAGTTCTTC. Its translation: CASSPTSGRENEQFF.

V and J are TRBV11-2 and TRBJ2-2; 10 bases align to TRBD1. The germline gives CDR1 SGHAT, CDR2 FQNNGV. The CDR3 has 15 residues. The V and J ends lost 7 bases and 4 bases, in that order; junction bases with no gene match: 6. CDR3 sequence reads: CASTRDRGGTGELFF. The CDR3 DNA reads TGTGCCAGCACCCGGGACAGGGGTGGCACCGGGGAGCTGTTTTTT.